Listed here is a single T cell receptor (beta chain). Its antigen specificity is not known. The sample holds no much larger clone one base away, and base qualities are not on file. This specimen comes from a study of cytomegalovirus exposure and HLA in healthy donors (TCRdb year 2017). Concerning the study at large: An earlier analysis of 587 of the donors reported 276 Gb of sequence data and 95 million to 120 million unique TCR beta sequences obtained from about 179 million T cells. Along with the approximately 700-subject first cohort, a separate validation cohort of roughly 110 different subjects was used. The T cell repertoires of 700 or so subjects were profiled by immunosequencing and related to cytomegalovirus serostatus. Every repertoire in the discovery cohort had been generated on one and the same sequencing platform. The study was designed to test whether signatures of past pathogen exposure could be identified by cataloging public T cell receptors. To predict cytomegalovirus infection status, the study combined high-throughput TCR immunosequencing, statistical association of individual TCRs with disease status, and machine learning. HLA typing covered class I and class II loci at four-digit resolution. Donor age, sex, ethnicity and CMV serostatus were compiled alongside the repertoire data. To study patterns of TCR occurrence, a later analysis re-analyzed previously published TCR beta repertoires from just over 650 donors and added high-resolution HLA genotyping. In a later genetic analysis, genome-wide SNP genotypes for 398 of the 666 donors were used, and that subset was treated as a discovery cohort. Among the approximately 430 genotyped donors, about 83% belonged to the genetic ancestry cluster associated with self-reported Caucasian donors. Several DR-DQ haplotypes were treated as single units for association and clustering because of strong linkage in the cohort. The number of typed donors differed by locus: about 629-640 for A, B, C, DRB1 and DQB1; some 500 for DQA1; 600 to 610 for DPA1; and 400 to 480 for DPB1. On average, roughly 250,000 unique TCR beta nucleotide sequences were sequenced per donor among a few hundred genotyped donors of the cohort, with roughly a sixth of those sequences being non-productive. In the later analysis, no new phenotypic data were used to find candidate immune exposures; instead, reliance was placed on TCR beta sequences and their occurrence across donors. Approximately 300 gigabases of sequencing data and roughly 80 million unique TCR sequences made up an early release that covered over 550 HLA-typed donors. An earlier analysis of 587 of the donors used high-throughput TCR beta sequencing to judge whether each TCR beta V gene segment behaved as functional or pseudogenic. Study-level results and caveats: Some IMGT-functional V segments, including TRBV6-2 and TRBV6-3, could not be distinguished by the 87-base-pair reads and were therefore excluded. A later analysis reported that several top co-occurrence clusters appeared linked to parvovirus B19, influenza, CMV and Epstein-Barr virus. Correlated functional status among segregating V segments might reflect linkage disequilibrium, but an unknown experimental factor could not be ruled out. According to a later genetic analysis, donors in an Asian-associated ancestry cluster had fewer N-insertions in productive TCRs than the approximately 700-donor mean. In vitro tests confirmed that a few of the cytomegalovirus-associated TCR beta chains recognize cytomegalovirus antigens. Most TCR sequences were observed very rarely across donors, whereas some public TCRs were present in many individuals. Specific HLA alleles were associated with 18,000 or so TCR beta sequences at a false discovery rate of 0.05 in a later analysis. A further reported finding was that TCR beta sequences accurately predicted the HLA-A and HLA-B alleles for most subjects in the first cohort. The earlier analysis of 587 of the donors excluded 15 to 20 rarely observed V segments, including chromosome 9 orphons, because counts were too low. CMV serostatus was the only immune exposure information available for the cohort. Strong co-occurrence of HLA alleles, especially DR and DQ, made assigning TCR associations to individual alleles difficult. An association between a missense DCLRE1C variant and V-gene and J-gene trimming of TCR beta chains was found in a later genetic analysis and replicated in an independent cohort. Only TCR beta chains were sequenced in this cohort, and the absence of alpha or paired-chain data limited detectable features. HLA typing was unavailable for some donors at each locus, so association tests used only the typed subset. A total of 150 to 200 TCR beta chains were listed by the study as associated with cytomegalovirus. In an earlier analysis of a few hundred of the donors, most TCR beta V segments were observed in productive rearrangements about 90% or about 30% of the time, broadly matching IMGT annotations. The authors suggested that the approach could potentially be generalized to other disease states and immunological phenotypes. A later analysis found that most CMV-associated TCR beta chains appeared HLA-restricted, with HLA associations seemingly driven largely by CMV exposure. Presence/absence analyses assumed roughly uniform sequencing depth across donors, an assumption that may not hold. In both the original and validation cohorts, the classifier was reported to diagnose cytomegalovirus status with high specificity and sensitivity. In a later analysis, HLA-associated TCR beta chains were found to be more clonally expanded and to have lower generation probabilities than equally common non-associated chains. According to a later analysis, TCR association rates differed among HLA loci, with DRB1 alleles showing the most associated TCRs and HLA-C alleles showing the fewest. A cluster of highly shared sequence variants was judged likely to be a technical artifact of the sequencing pipeline.

The library was obtained by the immunoSEQ multiplex PCR assay. A mixture of 60 forward primers for TCR Vbeta segments and 13 reverse primers for TCR Jbeta segments was used in the multiplex PCR. A multiplex PCR assay on genomic DNA amplified the CDR3 region of rearranged TCR beta genes. On the Illumina HiSeq System, the amplified TCR beta libraries were sequenced as 87-base-pair reads. From the authors' description of their analysis: A later analysis counted approximately 84 million unique TCR beta chains across the roughly 700 repertoires, and 9.5 million to 11 million of these chains were shared by at least two donors. A nearest-neighbor algorithm error-corrected the raw reads and collapsed the reads into unique sequences, merging closely related sequences to remove PCR and sequencing errors. To assign V, D and J gene segments, CDR3 sequences were aligned to IMGT reference sequences. For a sequence to be retained, at least a six-nucleotide match to both a V gene segment and a J gene segment was required. Rearrangements were classified as productive when the CDR3 lacked stop codons and remained in frame with V and J, and all other rearrangements were classified as non-productive. CDR3 was defined by IMGT convention, running from the second conserved V-encoded cysteine to the conserved J-encoded phenylalanine. Sequences without an unambiguous match to a single V gene segment were excluded from the earlier analysis of about 600 of the donors. An earlier analysis of fewer than 650 of the donors classified V segments as functional when productive rearrangements were above 56.7% and as segregating when the standard deviation between donors was above 5%. A statistical classification framework was built to diagnose cytomegalovirus status from the catalog of TCR beta chain sequences. V and J gene assignment, in a later analysis, came from comparing TCR nucleotide sequences with IMGT/GENE-DB human TR gene sequences. The TCRdist pipeline was used in a later analysis to assign CDR3 sequences and most-parsimonious VDJ recombination scenarios. In a later analysis, each TCR beta chain was defined by its CDR3 amino acid sequence together with its V-gene family, and reads without a unique V-gene family were excluded. In a later analysis, 500 to 700 highly shared, low-generation-probability nucleotide sequences were removed to address suspected cross-contamination and a sequencing artifact. In a later analysis, a clonal expansion index for each public chain was calculated from normalized within-repertoire ranks of inferred template counts. A later analysis computed generation probabilities with a VDJ recombination model fitted to out-of-frame rearrangements, and checked the results against IGoR. Hypergeometric tests were used in a later analysis to score TCR-TCR, TCR-HLA and TCR-CMV co-occurrence, with a repertoire-size bias correction applied to the TCR pairs. A later analysis estimated false discovery rates by permuting HLA or CMV assignments 20 times. In a later analysis, co-occurring TCRs were grouped with DBSCAN, and TCRdist sequence similarity was added when clustering was performed within HLA-allele-positive subsets. Repertoires with fewer than 30,000 or more than 120,000 public chains were left out of co-occurrence clustering, as were several repertoires with anomalous nucleotide sharing. The source is immuneACCESS, and TCRdb retained only in-frame sequences with V and J called. Part of the clones is not carried over; for the studies checked, unresolved V genes explain less than half of this, and the remainder is unexplained. V and J calls plus clone size are reproduced from that table; the DNA served to infer D and trimming. This sample is represented by about 180,000 clones; approximately 80% of them were singletons. The top ten hold about 1.5% of the sample.

Taken from cysteine to phenylalanine, the CDR3 has 16 residues. Here the CDR3 DNA is all that survives: 48 bases in frame from base 1. Trimming removed 1 base from V and 2 bases from J, leaving 9 bases between the germline ends. From a lookup of the germline V gene, CDR1 and CDR2 are SGHTA and FQGTGA. The cohort was made up of around 720 healthy bone marrow donors. Cohort members were all nominally healthy when sampled, although unrecorded immune exposures were likely present. The donor was CMV seronegative and was included in the group of several hundred seronegative cohort members. Every donor gave a peripheral blood sample, and the peripheral blood mononuclear cells from that sample were used for TCR beta sequencing. The Qiagen DNeasy Blood Extraction Kit was used to extract genomic DNA from the blood cell samples.

The sequence was collected from a man between 18 and 35 years old in good health and CMV-seronegative. Sequences were obtained from PBMCs. Recombination linked TRBV7-3 to TRBJ2-6; the D gene is perhaps TRBD2, from 5 matching bases. Here is the DNA: TGTGCCAGCAGCTTAATGGTCGGGGCTGGGGCCAACGTCCTGACTTTC. This gives the protein CASSLMVGAGANVLTF.